Sequencing of this TCR beta chain was carried out in a study of spatial heterogeneity in lung cancer. Study in general: There were consistently more beta-chain sequences detected than alpha-chain sequences.

Every cDNA TCR molecule received its own unique molecular identifier. One entry per CDR3 protein results from TCRdb running MiXCR on the 5' RACE reads. The repertoire consists of about 90,000 distinct CDR3 sequences, with roughly 10% occurring once and the leading ten covering about 7%. Trimming removed 8 bases at V and 4 bases at J, with 10 bases between. Looked up from germline, CDR1 is SNHLY and CDR2 is FYNNEI. The CDR3 length is 12 residues. Regarding time point: sample taken at primary tumor resection. Sequencing covered unsorted whole RNA taken from tumor, nontumor lung or frozen PBMC. Samples were obtained from 70 or so donors, all untreated early-stage non-small cell lung cancer patients.

The input for sequencing was PBMCs, taken at surgery. The V and J genes are TRBV2 and TRBJ2-3; D might be TRBD1 (5 bases). The receptor comes from a male donor with early-stage non-small cell lung cancer. DNA of the CDR3: TGTGCCAGCGCGTGGGGCCCAGATACGCAGTATTTT. This translates into CASAWGPDTQYF.